The present T cell receptor (beta chain) was sequenced within a study of T-cell reconstitution after alpha-beta-depleted transplantation in children. This clonotype has a handful of counts. This sample's TCRbeta library carried unique molecular identifier barcodes. A single record per CDR3 protein comes from TCRdb applying MiXCR to the PCR reads. The data hold just over 950,000 distinct CDR3 sequences, with roughly 31% observed a single time. Germline assignment: CDR1 SQVTM and CDR2 ANQGSEA. Trimming took 7 bases from V and 5 from J; bases not matched to a gene: 10. The CDR3 loop spans 13 amino acids.

Sequences were derived from PBMCs, mostly from graft donor cells, sampled 360 days after TCRalphabeta/CD19-depleted stem cell transplant. This TCR was sampled from a boy under two years old who had a stem cell transplant for SCID, so the T cells may come from the graft donor. J is TRBJ2-7 and V is TRBV29-1, with TRBD1 identical over 8 bases. The DNA for the CDR3 is TGCAGCGCGACAGGGGACGGTACGAACGAGCAGTACTTC. This gives the protein CSATGDGTNEQYF.